Given below is one TCR beta chain in context. This table comes from immunoSEQ multiplex PCR, and its TCRdb copy is limited to in-frame clones, with some not included. Among tens of thousands of clones listed, roughly 90% were seen once. Trimming cost V 0 bases and J 8 bases, with 13 bases left between them. The CDR3 sequence is 14 residues long. Germline-derived CDR1 and CDR2 are LNHNV and YYDKDF (reference sequence). The data were obtained in a study of T cell changes during pregnancy in multiple sclerosis. Sequenced material: peripheral blood, taken in the first trimester of pregnancy. This TCR derives from a female donor in good health, enrolled as a control in a pregnancy study. The chain employs TRBV15 and TRBJ1-2, with D possibly TRBD1 on 6 matching bases. As DNA, the CDR3 is TGTGCCACCAGCAGAGATCAGGGGTTCGGGGGCTACACCTTC. Translating gives CATSRDQGFGGYTF.